Here is one T cell receptor beta chain with its context. The antigen it recognizes is unknown. Base-call qualities are not available, and no considerably larger clone is one nucleotide away. Between the V and J ends, shortened by 6 bases and 5 bases respectively, the junction contains 17 bases. The CDR3 contains 14 residues, cysteine and phenylalanine counted. Only the CDR3 DNA stays, 42 bases, in frame from base 1. In the germline V gene, CDR1 corresponds to MDHEN and CDR2 to SYDVKM. The record originates from a study of cytomegalovirus exposure and HLA in healthy donors (dated by TCRdb to about 2017). At the level of the whole study: According to a later analysis, one platform produced both the approximately 110 validation repertoires and the 620 or so repertoires of the first cohort. The study was designed to test whether signatures of past pathogen exposure could be identified by cataloging public T cell receptors. Besides the first cohort of roughly 640 subjects, a separate validation cohort made up of around 120 different subjects was used. High-throughput TCR immunosequencing, statistical association of individual TCRs with disease status, and machine learning were combined to predict cytomegalovirus infection status. Overall study results and their limits: According to the authors, the approach could potentially be generalized to other disease states and immunological phenotypes. The study gave a list of some 150 TCR beta chains associated with cytomegalovirus. Most TCR sequences were observed very rarely across donors, whereas some public TCRs were present in many individuals. In both the original and validation cohorts, the classifier was reported to diagnose cytomegalovirus status with high specificity and sensitivity. Subsequent analysis determined that TCRs grouped into clusters in the first cohort also showed a tendency toward co-occurrence across the 120 or so validation repertoires, and approximately 94% of cluster scores exceeded 0. In vitro tests confirmed that a few of the cytomegalovirus-associated TCR beta chains recognize cytomegalovirus antigens. All 130 or so repertoires were used to score co-occurrence in the validation cohort in a later analysis, because that analysis had no HLA typing for the cohort.

Libraries came from the immunoSEQ multiplex PCR assay. As for how the authors treated the data: A statistical classification framework was built to diagnose cytomegalovirus status from the catalog of TCR beta chain sequences. TCRdb retrieved this table from immuneACCESS and kept in-frame rearrangements only. Not all clones are present; in checked studies, unresolved V genes account for under half, and no reason is known for the remainder. The DNA was the basis for D and trimming; V, J and clone size are from that table. For this sample there are fewer than 350,000 clones; 88% appear just once. The ten most abundant clones make up around 0.92% of the sample. The donors were included in the validation cohort of roughly 120 subjects, a group kept apart from the roughly 670-subject first cohort.

The sample was PBMCs. The source of this sequence is a woman between 18 and 30 years old in good health and CMV-seronegative. The rearrangement combines TRBV28 with TRBJ2-7, and TRBD1 may be the D gene, going by 6 matching bases. The sequence in DNA is TGTGCCAGCAGCCCACAAGGGGGTAGCGACGAGCAGTACTTC. It is translated as CASSPQGGSDEQYF.